Below are 21 T cell receptor beta chains sequenced from a single sample in a study of blood T cell repertoires in COVID-19. TCRdb's copy holds only in-frame clones and misses some; the assay was immunoSEQ multiplex PCR. The table has about 200,000 clones, roughly 86% seen once; the top ten hold 1.5% to 2%. The sample taken for sequencing was peripheral blood. The receptors come from a young man with active or convalescent COVID-19.

This chain joins TRBV12-5 and TRBJ2-5; TRBD1 might be the D (6 bases). The ends were cut back, 2 bases at V and 5 bases at J, with 9 bases in the middle. This CDR3 is 13 amino acids long. CDR1 is LGHNT, CDR2 FRNRAP, per germline. Here the CDR3 DNA reads TGTGCTAGTGGTTTGCTTCAGGGGGAGACCCAGTACTTC. Translating it yields CASGLLQGETQYF.

The chain joins TRBV5-1 to TRBJ2-2, with 7 bases fitting TRBD1. This CDR3 contains 16 residues. Trimming removed 4 bases from V and 2 bases from J; junction bases left unmatched: 8. Germline-derived CDR1 and CDR2 are SGHRS and YFSETQ. CDR3 residues: CASSTRQGQNTGELFF. The CDR3 DNA reads TGCGCCAGCAGCACCCGACAGGGACAAAACACCGGGGAGCTGTTTTTT.

Comments on this clone: One junction end disagrees with the germline gene, perhaps due to a read error. V usage is TRBV19 and J usage is TRBJ1-6, with 7 bases aligning to TRBD1. Germline V gives CDR1 LNHDA, CDR2 SQIVND (reference sequence). This CDR3 has 15 amino acids. The CDR3 sequence is CASTIRGTDNSPLHF. The DNA for the CDR3 is TGTGCCAGTACTATACGAGGGACAGATAATTCACCCCTCCACTTT.

V gene TRBV14 combines with J gene TRBJ1-4, with no clear D. Germline V gene sequence: CDR1 SGHDN, CDR2 FVKESK. V was pared by 0 bases and J by 7 bases, with 12 bases between. The CDR3 loop spans 15 amino acids. The DNA for the CDR3 is TGTGCCAGCAGCCAAGATTTCGGGATTGGTGAAAAACTGTTTTTT. As protein: CASSQDFGIGEKLFF.

The chain joins TRBV24-1 to TRBJ1-1, with 7 nucleotides matching TRBD1. V was pared by 3 bases and J by 2 bases, with 8 bases of the junction left unmatched. The CDR3 covers 16 residues. Germline values: CDR1 KGHDR, CDR2 SFDVKD. The CDR3 DNA reads as TGTGCCACCAGTGATGGAAGAGGGGGCTTTAACACTGAAGCTTTCTTT. Translated, it gives CATSDGRGGFNTEAFF.

This clone was detected ten times or more. The CDR3 is CASSGRQGMGDTIYF. The CDR3 DNA reads TGTGCCAGCAGCGGCAGACAGGGGATGGGAGACACCATATATTTT. The chain combines TRBV13 with TRBJ1-3, with 8 positions matching TRBD1. Trimming took 5 bases from V and 8 from J; bases not matched to a gene: 11. There are 15 residues in the CDR3. Looked up from germline, CDR1 is PRHDT and CDR2 is FYEKMQ (reference sequence).

The chain combines TRBV7-2 with TRBJ1-6; 7 bases match TRBD1. The V gene end was trimmed by 6 bases and the J gene end by 4 bases; junction bases not matched to a gene: 6. The CDR3 runs 15 residues. CDR1 and CDR2 (germline): SGHTA, FQGNSA. The CDR3 region has the DNA TGTGCCAGCAGGCCAGGGGGAGTTTATAATTCACCCCTCCACTTT. Protein product: CASRPGGVYNSPLHF.

The rearrangement uses TRBV24-1 and TRBJ1-1; 9 nucleotides match TRBD1. V trimming: 5 bases; J trimming: 5 bases; junction bases outside the gene matches: 8. The CDR3 loop spans 15 amino acids. The germline CDR1 and CDR2 sequences are KGHDR and SFDVKD. CDR3 residues: CATSGGTGGRTEAFF. The CDR3 DNA reads as TGTGCCACCAGTGGGGGAACAGGGGGCAGGACTGAAGCTTTCTTT.

The chain combines TRBV6-1 with TRBJ2-3; TRBD1 aligns across 7 bases. CDR1 MNHNS and CDR2 SASEGT come from the germline V gene. The J segment lost 2 bases and the V segment lost 0 bases, leaving 20 bases of the junction unmatched. The CDR3 extends over 21 amino acids. CDR3 amino acids: CASSEARPSSWDSKITDTQYF. Written as DNA, the CDR3 is TGTGCCAGCAGTGAAGCCCGACCCTCTTCCTGGGACAGTAAAATCACAGATACGCAGTATTTT.

The rearrangement links TRBV19 to TRBJ2-6; 7 nucleotides align to TRBD1. V dropped 5 bases and J dropped 4; count of bases not matched to a gene: 5. This CDR3 is built from 15 residues. Germline V lookup: CDR1 LNHDA, CDR2 SQIVND (reference sequence). CDR3 sequence (DNA): TGTGCCAGTAGTCCTACAGGGGCGGGGGCCAACGTCCTGACTTTC. The encoded protein is CASSPTGAGANVLTF.

This rearrangement joins TRBV14 to TRBJ1-1; 10 nucleotides match TRBD1. This CDR3 has 17 residues. Trimming removed 6 bases from V and 1 base from J; junction bases left unmatched: 11. Germline assignment: CDR1 SGHDN and CDR2 FVKESK. In nucleotides, the CDR3 is TGTGCCAGCAGTCCCTGGACAGGGGGAATGGGGAACACTGAAGCTTTCTTT. As protein: CASSPWTGGMGNTEAFF.

The rearrangement links TRBV4-1 to TRBJ2-7; 10 bases are shared with TRBD1. With 0 bases clipped from V and 5 bases from J, the junction kept 4 bases outside the gene matches. CDR3 size: 15 residues. Germline V CDR1 and CDR2: MGHRA, YSYEKL. Here the CDR3 reads CASSQDGTGADEQYF. DNA of the CDR3: TGCGCCAGCAGCCAAGACGGGACAGGGGCGGACGAGCAGTACTTC.

The V and J genes are TRBV6-2 or TRBV6-3 and TRBJ2-1; no firm D call. The V gene lost 3 bases and the J gene lost 8 bases, with 5 bases spanning the gap. CDR1 MNHEY and CDR2 SVGEGT come from the germline V gene. The CDR3 consists of 11 residues. DNA of the CDR3: TGTGCCAGCAGTTATATCTATGAGCAGTTCTTC. Its protein is CASSYIYEQFF.

The gene calls are TRBV9 and TRBJ2-7; TRBD1 is a possible D gene (5 bases). V lost 0 bases and J lost 0, with 10 bases in between. The CDR3 is 15 amino acids. Germline loops: CDR1 SGDLS, CDR2 YYNGEE. In DNA, the CDR3 is TGTGCCAGCAGCGTAGGGCAGGGCCCCTCCTACGAGCAGTACTTC. This sequence encodes CASSVGQGPSYEQYF.

The chain joins TRBV5-4 to TRBJ2-3; D gene unclear. This CDR3 spans 15 amino acids. The ends were cut back, 3 bases at V and 4 bases at J, with 15 bases in the middle. Germline V gene sequence: CDR1 SGHNT, CDR2 YYREEE (reference sequence). The CDR3: CASSSSILRADTQYF. CDR3 nucleotides: TGTGCCAGCAGCTCCTCAATTCTTCGGGCAGATACGCAGTATTTT. The complete variable domain, with remaining parts taken from reference TRBV5-4 and TRBJ2-3, reads ETGVTQSPTHLIKTRGQQVTLRCSSQSGHNTVSWYQQALGQGPQFIFQYYREEENGRGNFPPRFSGLQFPNYSSELNVNALELDDSALYLCASSSSILRADTQYFGPGTRLTVL.

A remark on this clone: This sample also contains other DNA sequences that code for the same CDR3. This chain uses TRBV5-1 with TRBJ2-5; possible D gene TRBD1, 5 bases. The CDR3 sequence is 13 residues long. V was cut by 0 bases and J by 5 bases, with 8 bases left in between. From germline, CDR1 is SGHRS and CDR2 YFSETQ. In DNA form, the CDR3 reads TGCGCCAGCAGCTTGGCCGCAGGGGAGACCCAGTACTTC. Translated: CASSLAAGETQYF.

The gene calls are TRBV12-3 or TRBV12-4 and TRBJ1-2, with D perhaps TRBD1 (6 bases). Trimming left V 3 bases short and J 8 bases short, with 13 bases between. The CDR3 extends over 13 amino acids. CDR3 sequence: CASSFTGRGGYTF. The CDR3 DNA is TGTGCCAGCAGTTTCACAGGGCGAGGGGGCTACACCTTC.

This clone has only one observation. The rearrangement links TRBV2 to TRBJ2-2; TRBD1 aligns across 7 bases. Germline V gives CDR1 SNHLY, CDR2 FYNNEI. The V gene end was trimmed by 2 bases and the J gene end by 6 bases; junction bases not matched to a gene: 3. The CDR3 consists of 14 residues. CDR3 sequence: CASSEYRGAGELFF. The CDR3 DNA reads as TGTGCCAGCAGTGAATACAGGGGCGCCGGGGAGCTGTTTTTT.

This rearrangement joins TRBV28 to TRBJ2-7; the D gene is possibly TRBD2 (6 bases). CDR3 length equals 14 residues. Germline CDR1 reads MDHEN; CDR2 reads SYDVKM. V shed 4 bases and J shed 7 bases, with 17 bases lying between them. CDR3 sequence (DNA): TGTGCCAGCAGTTCCGGGGGACCTAATCGGGAGCAGTACTTC. Its translation is CASSSGGPNREQYF.

The gene calls are TRBV6-2 or TRBV6-3 and TRBJ2-2; 9 bases fit TRBD2. The ends lost 5 bases at V and 6 bases at J; junction bases unmatched: 4. The CDR3 length is 14 residues. Germline V lookup: CDR1 MNHEY, CDR2 SVGEGT. CDR3 nucleotide sequence: TGTGCCAGCAGTCCGAGGACTAGCGCCGGGGAGCTGTTTTTT. The encoded protein is CASSPRTSAGELFF.

CDR3 residues: CASSRQGYTEAFF. The CDR3, as DNA: TGTGCCAGCTCACGACAGGGGTACACTGAAGCTTTCTTT. This chain links TRBV18 with TRBJ1-1; the match to TRBD1 covers 8 bases. The CDR3 is 13 residues long. J lost 3 bases, V lost 4 bases, and 1 base had no gene match. Germline V gene lookup returns CDR1 KGHSH and CDR2 LQKENI.